The present T cell receptor beta chain was sequenced within a study of T cell responses to AZD1222 COVID-19 vaccine (TCRdb year 2021). As for the study more broadly: AZD1222 recipients given second doses at about 4 weeks or at about 12 weeks were pooled, since spike-specific TCR depth and breadth were not found to differ between the two schedules. Trial participants were enrolled by age into subgroups of 18-55, 56-69 and 70-plus years, and approximately 150, 30 and 60 TCR-sequenced participants, respectively, were included in these subgroups. A total of around 240 trial participants underwent TCR sequencing, of whom 207 received two doses of AZD1222 and 26 received two doses of the MenACWY control vaccine. Study-wide conclusions, independent of this receptor: Spike-specific TCR breadth and depth rose significantly after two AZD1222 doses compared with day 0 and with MenACWY recipients. Vaccine-associated CD4 TCRs spanned the whole spike protein, with dominant responses in regions 160-218 and 743-854. Participants were mostly white British, with more females than males. The authors suggested clonal diversity may have been underestimated. In the small 56-69-year group, the increase in depth fell short of significance, most likely because of low power. Epitopes outside the regions mutated in the B.1.351 and B.1.1.7 variants were reportedly recognized by nearly half of the unique spike-specific TCRs. Conclusions about previously exposed vaccinees are limited, since just five or six AZD1222 recipients were seropositive for SARS-CoV-2 at baseline. Because no day 14 peak-response samples were available, the repertoires could be characterized only after the peak T cell response.

The germline ends are 17 bases apart after V is trimmed by 8 bases and J by 3 bases. CDR1 and CDR2 were assigned from the germline V gene as MNHEY and SVGAGI. The CDR3 holds 14 amino acids from the cysteine to the phenylalanine. Only the CDR3 region is kept as DNA, spanning 42 bases read in frame from base 1. In regard to this clone: The clone's antigen remains unknown. No base quality information exists; no much larger clone differs at one position.

The CDR3 regions of human TCRbeta chains were analyzed by immunosequencing. The authors' analysis ran thus. TCRs in the repertoires were compared against a reference library of SARS-CoV-2-specific TCRs that had been generated with the MIRA antigen-specificity platform. Breadth meant the fraction of unique TCRs that were SARS-CoV-2-associated, whereas depth meant the fraction of total T cells that were SARS-CoV-2-associated. Using the MIRA data, each spike-specific TCR was mapped to the spike region that the TCR reacts to and placed in a CD4 or CD8 class. Log10-transformed breadth and depth values were compared by one-way ANOVA with Sidak's multiple comparisons tests. TCRdb stores this immuneACCESS table with in-frame sequences only. Part of the clones is absent; in the studies checked, under half of the shortfall reflects unresolved V genes, and no reason is known for the rest. The V and J calls and clone size come from that table; D and trimming were worked out from the DNA. Here the sample has 85,000 to 120,000 clones; 86% occur a single time. The ten largest clones add up to 5% of the sample.

What the time point label conveys for this sample: baseline before first vaccination. Vaccinee samples were obtained from the UK trials COV001 and COV002, which included a single-blind randomized controlled phase 2/3 trial of AZD1222 (ChAdOx1 nCoV-19) in healthy adults. For TCRbeta chain sequencing, PBMC samples were collected from trial participants at day 0 and at day 28 after the second dose. The V gene is TRBV6-5 and the J gene is TRBJ2-7; possibly the D gene is TRBD1, per 6 matching bases. The TCR originated in an adult in good health. The source was peripheral blood, collected on day 0 of AZD1222 vaccination. The nucleotides read TGTGCCAGCTCCCCCAGGGGTCCCCTCTACGAGCAGTACTTC. This yields the protein CASSPRGPLYEQYF.